The rows below give T cell receptor beta chains drawn from one sample of a study of vaccination and CD4 T cells after COVID-19. The antigens of these receptors remain unknown. TCRdb recomputed calls from the PCR reads with MiXCR, one row per CDR3 protein. The sample records approximately 15,000 distinct CDR3 sequences, about 60% being singletons. The specimen sequenced was CD4+ T cells from blood, cultured in vitro. These receptors were taken from a human donor who had recovered from COVID-19. Both conserved end residues are part of each CDR3. A D gene is named only where the DNA matches it firmly. The size field is filled for only some rows; it gives once, few, many or a size class.

D,size,V,J,DNA,CDR3
TRBD1,-,TRBV6-4,TRBJ1-2,TGTGCCAGCAGCCAAACAGGGGGCCATAACTATGGCTACACCTTC,CASSQTGGHNYGYTF
TRBD1,-,TRBV6-1,TRBJ1-2,TGTGCCAGCAGTGAGAGCGCCGGACAGGCCTTCTATGGCTACACCTTC,CASSESAGQAFYGYTF
-,-,TRBV19,TRBJ2-7,TGTGCCAGTAGTATTCGGATAATGAGGGGCGAGCAGTACTTC,CASSIRIMRGEQYF
-,-,TRBV19,TRBJ1-4,TGTGCCAGTAGTCCACTGAGGACTAATGAAAAACTGTTTTTT,CASSPLRTNEKLFF
-,few,TRBV12-3/TRBV12-4,TRBJ2-5,TGTGCCAGCAGTTTTGGGGGAGACGAGTACTTC,CASSFGGDEYF
-,-,TRBV12-3/TRBV12-4,TRBJ1-6,TGTGCCAGCAGTTTGCGGGGTTCACCCCTCCACTTT,CASSLRGSPLHF
-,-,TRBV11-2,TRBJ1-5,TGTGCCAGCAGCTTAGAAACAGTGGGAGGGCCCCAGCATTTT,CASSLETVGGPQHF
-,-,TRBV6-1,TRBJ1-2,TGTGCCAGCAGTGACTTGTTCCCTCTTCCGAATGGCTACACCTTC,CASSDLFPLPNGYTF
-,-,TRBV6-5,TRBJ1-2,TGTGCCAGCAGTTACGACGCGAGTACAGGCTACACCTTC,CASSYDASTGYTF
-,-,TRBV4-2,TRBJ2-2,TGTGCCAGCAGCCAAGGTCCGGGAGATAGTCCCGGGGAGCTGTTTTTT,CASSQGPGDSPGELFF
-,once,TRBV20-1,TRBJ2-1,TGCAGTGCCAACCCAGCGAGTAGTCTCTCCTACAATGAGCAGTTCTTC,CSANPASSLSYNEQFF
-,-,TRBV6-1,TRBJ2-3,TGTGCCAGCAGCACCCGTAGGGATACGCAGTATTTT,CASSTRRDTQYF
TRBD1,-,TRBV20-1,TRBJ2-3,TGCAGTGCTCGAGACAGGGGGCTGACAGATACGCAGTATTTT,CSARDRGLTDTQYF
TRBD1,-,TRBV20-1,TRBJ1-6,TGCAGTGCTAGAGATCCGCGACAGGGCTTAAATTCACCCCTCCACTTT,CSARDPRQGLNSPLHF